Each of the 11 T cell receptor beta chains below was sequenced from the same sample in a study of Ad26.COV2.S vaccination and SARS-CoV-2 variants. Clones were read by immunoSEQ multiplex PCR, and TCRdb kept only the in-frame ones, dropping some. This sample yields roughly 420,000 clones, of which around 89% are seen a single time; about 3.6% belongs to the top ten. The treatment here: some 20 received Ad26.COV2.S at low or high dose, single or two shots; several received placebo; per-sample allocation not given. Sampling was done on day 63 after the first vaccine or placebo injection. The sample in question was peripheral blood, obtained in a trial of Ad26.COV2.S vaccine versus placebo. Source of these receptors: a person between 18 and 60 years old who received the Ad26.COV2.S COVID-19 vaccine or a placebo.

In this sample, this clone turned up a few times. The chain has TRBV6-6 and TRBJ1-3, with D possibly being TRBD1 (6 bases). The CDR3 covers 14 residues. CDR1 MNHNY and CDR2 SVGAGI come from the germline V gene (reference sequence). The V end was cut by 9 bases, the J end by 3 bases, with 15 bases between. In nucleotides, the CDR3 is TGTGCCAGTTCTACCAGGGGTTTTGGAAACACCATATATTTT. Encoded protein: CASSTRGFGNTIYF.

The chain joins TRBV28 to TRBJ2-1; possible D gene TRBD2, 5 bases. The CDR3 has 13 amino acids. CDR1 MDHEN and CDR2 SYDVKM come from the germline V gene. The V end was cut by 8 bases, the J end by 3 bases, with 11 bases between. This CDR3 reads CASGRGNYNEQFF. CDR3 nucleotides: TGTGCCAGCGGTAGAGGGAACTACAATGAGCAGTTCTTC.

The chain carries TRBV6-6 and TRBJ1-5; no reliable D call. Trimming removed 5 bases from V and 7 bases from J, with 21 bases in between. Germline V gene sequence: CDR1 MNHNY, CDR2 SVGAGI (reference sequence). The CDR3 consists of 16 residues. CDR3 sequence reads: CASSREGPSAEQPQHF. The CDR3, as DNA: TGTGCCAGCAGTAGAGAAGGTCCTTCGGCCGAACAGCCCCAGCATTTT.

This clone was seen more than once but under ten times. J is TRBJ1-1 and V is TRBV18; D is perhaps TRBD1 (6 bases). Germline V lookup: CDR1 KGHSH, CDR2 LQKENI. CDR3 length equals 17 residues. V lost 1 base to trimming and J lost 0 bases, with 15 bases between them. The DNA for the CDR3 is TGTGCCAGCTCACCACAAAATCGGGACACCATGAACACTGAAGCTTTCTTT. Protein: CASSPQNRDTMNTEAFF.

This clone was observed a few times. The chain couples TRBV6-6 to TRBJ1-2; 8 nucleotides match TRBD1. After removal of 8 bases from V and 0 bases from J, the junction contained 2 bases not matched to a gene. This CDR3 has 13 residues. Germline V gene data show CDR1 as MNHNY and CDR2 as SVGAGI (reference sequence). The CDR3 nucleotides read TGTGCCAGCGGACAGGGTGCTAACTATGGCTACACCTTC. Its protein product is CASGQGANYGYTF.

The count of this clone is one. The V and J genes are TRBV6-2 or TRBV6-3 and TRBJ1-1; D unclear. This CDR3 comprises 14 residues. V shed 6 bases and J shed 2 bases, with 13 bases lying between them. CDR1 is MNHEY and CDR2 is SVGEGT in the germline V gene. The DNA of the CDR3 is TGTGCCAGCAGCAGGCGGGAGGGTAACACTGAAGCTTTCTTT. Protein sequence: CASSRREGNTEAFF.

The genes are TRBV9 and TRBJ2-1, with 14 bases lining up with TRBD2. The CDR3 is made up of 18 amino acids. J was trimmed by 8 bases and V by 0 bases; bases with no gene match: 10. Germline V gene lookup returns CDR1 SGDLS and CDR2 YYNGEE. The CDR3 bases are TGTGCCAGCAGCGTAGCTGCCGGACTAGCGGGGGGAATTCATGAGCAGTTCTTC. Protein product: CASSVAAGLAGGIHEQFF. The full variable domain, rest sourced from reference TRBV9 and TRBJ2-1, is DSGVTQTPKHLITATGQRVTLRCSPRSGDLSVYWYQQSLDQGLQFLIQYYNGEERAKGNILERFSAQQFPDLHSELNLSSLELGDSALYFCASSVAAGLAGGIHEQFFGPGTRLTVL.

V gene TRBV13 combines with J gene TRBJ2-7; no clear D gene. V was trimmed by 4 bases and J by 0 bases, leaving 7 bases between them. The CDR3 length is 13 residues. The germline V gene encodes CDR1 PRHDT and CDR2 FYEKMQ (reference sequence). CDR3 sequence (DNA): TGTGCCAGCAGCTCGGACGACTCCTACGAGCAGTACTTC. This encodes CASSSDDSYEQYF.

This chain joins TRBV29-1 and TRBJ2-5; no firm D call. The germline gives CDR1 SQVTM, CDR2 ANQGSEA. The CDR3 consists of 14 residues. V was pared by 6 bases and J by 5 bases, with 19 bases between. CDR3 protein: CSVDLRTQGETQYF. The CDR3 region has the DNA TGCAGCGTGGACCTTCGGACCCAAGGCGAGACCCAGTACTTC.

This chain links TRBV13 with TRBJ2-7; D ambiguous. V shed 5 bases and J shed 3 bases, with 8 bases lying between them. The germline CDR1 and CDR2 sequences are PRHDT and FYEKMQ (reference sequence). The CDR3 consists of 12 residues. The CDR3 protein is CASSGPNYEQYF. The CDR3 nucleotides are TGTGCCAGCAGCGGTCCTAACTACGAGCAGTACTTC.

The rearrangement uses TRBV5-5 and TRBJ2-7; no clear D. V was pared by 3 bases and J by 2 bases, with 3 bases between. The CDR3 spans 11 residues. Germline assignment: CDR1 SGHKS and CDR2 YYEKEE (reference sequence). CDR3 coding DNA: TGTGCCAGCAGCTACCCCTACGAGCAGTACTTC. It translates to CASSYPYEQYF.